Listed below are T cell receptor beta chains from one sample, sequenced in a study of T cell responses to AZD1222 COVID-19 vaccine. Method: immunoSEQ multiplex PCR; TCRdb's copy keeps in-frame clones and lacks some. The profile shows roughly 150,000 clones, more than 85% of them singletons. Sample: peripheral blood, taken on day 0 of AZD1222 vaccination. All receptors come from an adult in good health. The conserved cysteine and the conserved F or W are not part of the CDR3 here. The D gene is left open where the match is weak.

CDR3 protein: ASSLGLAANTGELF; CDR3 length: 14; J gene: TRBJ2-2; V gene: TRBV5-1; D gene: TRBD2
CDR3 protein: ASSYYSTGELF; CDR3 length: 11; J gene: TRBJ2-2; V gene: TRBV6-5; D gene: -
CDR3 protein: ASREGAGNTIY; CDR3 length: 11; J gene: TRBJ1-3; V gene: TRBV6-1; D gene: -
CDR3 protein: ASRSKPLASEAF; CDR3 length: 12; J gene: TRBJ1-1; V gene: TRBV27; D gene: -
CDR3 protein: ALGYNEQF; CDR3 length: 8; J gene: TRBJ2-1; V gene: TRBV30; D gene: -
CDR3 protein: ASSVAGDGTDTQY; CDR3 length: 13; J gene: TRBJ2-3; V gene: TRBV9; D gene: -
CDR3 protein: ASSLVVGWEDGYT; CDR3 length: 13; J gene: TRBJ1-2; V gene: TRBV7-2; D gene: -
CDR3 protein: ASSLGLLYGYT; CDR3 length: 11; J gene: TRBJ1-2; V gene: TRBV12-3/TRBV12-4; D gene: -
CDR3 protein: ASSPSPLMNTEAF; CDR3 length: 13; J gene: TRBJ1-1; V gene: TRBV18; D gene: -
CDR3 protein: ASSSTGPGNEQF; CDR3 length: 12; J gene: TRBJ2-1; V gene: TRBV7-8; D gene: TRBD1
CDR3 protein: ASRQGIKANYGYT; CDR3 length: 13; J gene: TRBJ1-2; V gene: TRBV6-5; D gene: -
CDR3 protein: ASSFGTGGSYEQY; CDR3 length: 13; J gene: TRBJ2-7; V gene: TRBV11-2; D gene: TRBD1
CDR3 protein: ASSLDALGLGWQPQH; CDR3 length: 15; J gene: TRBJ1-5; V gene: TRBV7-2; D gene: -
CDR3 protein: ATGAPDDQPQH; CDR3 length: 11; J gene: TRBJ1-5; V gene: TRBV2; D gene: -
CDR3 protein: ASSLGDYSDTQY; CDR3 length: 12; J gene: TRBJ2-3; V gene: TRBV7-2; D gene: TRBD2
CDR3 protein: ASSRGQGYTGELF; CDR3 length: 13; J gene: TRBJ2-2; V gene: TRBV25-1; D gene: TRBD1
CDR3 protein: SVRQDFYEQY; CDR3 length: 10; J gene: TRBJ2-7; V gene: TRBV29-1; D gene: -
CDR3 protein: ASSLSDRGAYNEQF; CDR3 length: 14; J gene: TRBJ2-1; V gene: TRBV27; D gene: TRBD1
CDR3 protein: ASSQGAGPHLGQY; CDR3 length: 13; J gene: TRBJ2-7; V gene: TRBV3-1/TRBV3-2; D gene: -
CDR3 protein: ASSPDLGPYGYT; CDR3 length: 12; J gene: TRBJ1-2; V gene: TRBV18; D gene: -
CDR3 protein: ASSLEVGRNYGYT; CDR3 length: 13; J gene: TRBJ1-2; V gene: TRBV5-4; D gene: -
CDR3 protein: AISESRLAGSEQY; CDR3 length: 13; J gene: TRBJ2-7; V gene: TRBV10-3; D gene: TRBD2
CDR3 protein: ASSQPGLAGGGDADTQY; CDR3 length: 17; J gene: TRBJ2-3; V gene: TRBV4-1; D gene: TRBD2
CDR3 protein: ASSLLADTQY; CDR3 length: 10; J gene: TRBJ2-3; V gene: TRBV7-6; D gene: -
CDR3 protein: ASSDGPGATPYEQY; CDR3 length: 14; J gene: TRBJ2-7; V gene: TRBV19; D gene: -
CDR3 protein: ASSQEVLATYTDTQY; CDR3 length: 15; J gene: TRBJ2-3; V gene: TRBV3-1/TRBV3-2; D gene: TRBD2
CDR3 protein: ATGADGSNQPQH; CDR3 length: 12; J gene: TRBJ1-5; V gene: TRBV24-1; D gene: -
CDR3 protein: ASSRMAFVSYNEQF; CDR3 length: 14; J gene: TRBJ2-1; V gene: TRBV7-2; D gene: -
CDR3 protein: AVGTGKIYEQY; CDR3 length: 11; J gene: TRBJ2-7; V gene: TRBV2; D gene: -
CDR3 protein: ASSFQDRGLYEQF; CDR3 length: 13; J gene: TRBJ2-1; V gene: TRBV27; D gene: TRBD1
CDR3 protein: ASSGLYSNQPQH; CDR3 length: 12; J gene: TRBJ1-5; V gene: TRBV2; D gene: -
CDR3 protein: ASSSPSGQTYEQY; CDR3 length: 13; J gene: TRBJ2-7; V gene: TRBV27; D gene: -
CDR3 protein: AWSVGTEAF; CDR3 length: 9; J gene: TRBJ1-1; V gene: TRBV30; D gene: -
CDR3 protein: ASRGQDNEQF; CDR3 length: 10; J gene: TRBJ2-1; V gene: TRBV2; D gene: -
CDR3 protein: ASSWDSTTDTQY; CDR3 length: 12; J gene: TRBJ2-3; V gene: TRBV5-5; D gene: -
CDR3 protein: ASSSYGTSGSNVGNEQF; CDR3 length: 17; J gene: TRBJ2-1; V gene: TRBV13; D gene: TRBD2
CDR3 protein: ASNLASGSRDTQY; CDR3 length: 13; J gene: TRBJ2-3; V gene: TRBV19; D gene: TRBD2
CDR3 protein: ASSLVIAGGSTDTQY; CDR3 length: 15; J gene: TRBJ2-3; V gene: TRBV5-5; D gene: TRBD2
CDR3 protein: ASSPHGGSNYGYT; CDR3 length: 13; J gene: TRBJ1-2; V gene: TRBV4-3; D gene: -
CDR3 protein: ASQNLGRTGELF; CDR3 length: 12; J gene: TRBJ2-2; V gene: TRBV19; D gene: -
CDR3 protein: ATQRGGGTDTQY; CDR3 length: 12; J gene: TRBJ2-3; V gene: TRBV24-1; D gene: TRBD2
CDR3 protein: ASSYGYRGSNQPQH; CDR3 length: 14; J gene: TRBJ1-5; V gene: TRBV6-2/TRBV6-3; D gene: TRBD1
CDR3 protein: ASSPGQGNEQY; CDR3 length: 11; J gene: TRBJ2-7; V gene: TRBV5-1; D gene: TRBD1
CDR3 protein: ATSRDGGPGNTIY; CDR3 length: 13; J gene: TRBJ1-3; V gene: TRBV15; D gene: -
CDR3 protein: ASSLLLFTRSLN; CDR3 length: 12; J gene: TRBJ2-7; V gene: TRBV5-8; D gene: -
CDR3 protein: ASSFRDRGHQPQH; CDR3 length: 13; J gene: TRBJ1-5; V gene: TRBV7-9; D gene: TRBD1
CDR3 protein: ARGQGSYGYT; CDR3 length: 10; J gene: TRBJ1-2; V gene: TRBV2; D gene: TRBD1
CDR3 protein: ASSESRVGSTEAF; CDR3 length: 13; J gene: TRBJ1-1; V gene: TRBV25-1; D gene: -